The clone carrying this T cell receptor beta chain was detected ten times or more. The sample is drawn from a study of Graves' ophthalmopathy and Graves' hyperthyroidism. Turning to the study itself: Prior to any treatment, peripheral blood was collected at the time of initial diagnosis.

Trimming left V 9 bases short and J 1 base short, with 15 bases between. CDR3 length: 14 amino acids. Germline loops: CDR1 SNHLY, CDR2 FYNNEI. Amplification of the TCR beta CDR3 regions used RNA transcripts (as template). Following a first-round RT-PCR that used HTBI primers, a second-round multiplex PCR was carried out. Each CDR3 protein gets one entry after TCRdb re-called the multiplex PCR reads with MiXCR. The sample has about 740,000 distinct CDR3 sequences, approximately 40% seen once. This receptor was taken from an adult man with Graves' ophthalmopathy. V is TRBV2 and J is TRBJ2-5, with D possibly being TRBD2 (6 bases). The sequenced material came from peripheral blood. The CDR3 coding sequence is TGTGCCAGTGCGGGGCGCGCGACCCAAGAGACCCAGTACTTC. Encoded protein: CASAGRATQETQYF.